The 28 T cell receptor beta chains in this list originate from one sample, sequenced in a study of shared clonotypes between healthy human individuals. Sequenced by immunoSEQ multiplex PCR; TCRdb stores in-frame clones only, minus some. The sample gives around 690,000 clones, about 90% of which show up once; 34% is in the top ten. Material for sequencing was memory CD8+ T cells from PBMCs. Subset meaning: CD45RO+ cells pooled with CCR7-negative TemRA cells. The source is a man aged 18 to 35 in good health. Some clones in this sample may be carry-over from other donors' samples.

This chain joins TRBV5-1 and TRBJ2-5, with 10 bases that match TRBD1. V shed 6 bases and J 5 bases; nucleotides not matched to a gene: 13. CDR3 length: 16 residues. CDR1 and CDR2 from the germline V gene are SGHRS and YFSETQ. CDR3 DNA sequence: TGCGCCAGCAACTCCCGGGACAGGGGTTTTGTGGAGACCCAGTACTTC. It translates to CASNSRDRGFVETQYF.

V is TRBV13 and J is TRBJ2-3, with D possibly being TRBD2 (6 bases). CDR3 length equals 15 residues. The germline V and J ends were trimmed by 2 bases and 3 bases, with 12 bases remaining between them. From germline, CDR1 is PRHDT and CDR2 FYEKMQ (reference sequence). The CDR3 is CASSLFTGETDTQYF. Here the CDR3 DNA reads TGTGCCAGCAGCTTATTCACGGGAGAGACAGATACGCAGTATTTT.

The CDR3 bases are TGTGCCAGCAGTTACTCGGGATCCAATTCCTACGAGCAGTACTTC. Its protein is CASSYSGSNSYEQYF. The chain employs TRBV6-5 and TRBJ2-7; the D is unclear. Germline V lookup: CDR1 MNHEY, CDR2 SVGAGI. The CDR3 runs 15 residues. V dropped 0 bases and J dropped 1 base, with 10 bases sitting between them.

The chain is built from TRBV4-2 and TRBJ2-7; TRBD2 might be the D (6 bases). Looked up from germline, CDR1 is LGHNA and CDR2 is YNFKEQ. The germline V and J ends were trimmed by 0 bases and 6 bases, with 18 bases remaining between them. This CDR3 contains 16 residues. CDR3 in amino acids: CASSQDTRGIPLEQYF. DNA of the CDR3: TGTGCCAGCAGCCAAGATACTCGGGGGATCCCGCTCGAGCAGTACTTC.

The rearrangement links TRBV19 to TRBJ2-2, with D perhaps matching TRBD2 (6 bases). The V gene's germline CDR1 is LNHDA and CDR2 SQIVND (reference sequence). The CDR3 loop spans 15 amino acids. Trimming left V 5 bases short and J 1 base short, with 11 bases between. CDR3 in DNA: TGTGCCAGTAGTCCCTGGGGGGTGAACACCGGGGAGCTGTTTTTT. It translates to CASSPWGVNTGELFF.

The V and J genes are TRBV5-6 and TRBJ2-1; D is perhaps TRBD1 (5 bases). The CDR3 covers 13 residues. Trimming shortened V by 2 bases and J by 6 bases, and 9 bases separated the two germline ends. Germline V lookup: CDR1 SGHDT, CDR2 YYEEEE. The CDR3: CASSFQGANEQFF. Here the CDR3 DNA reads TGTGCCAGCAGCTTTCAAGGGGCCAATGAGCAGTTCTTC.

V gene TRBV11-2 combines with J gene TRBJ2-7, with D perhaps TRBD1 (6 bases). The V gene's germline CDR1 is SGHAT and CDR2 FQNNGV. V was pared by 5 bases and J by 3 bases, with 20 bases between. The CDR3 runs 16 residues. The CDR3 nucleotides read TGTGCCAGCAGCCCAGTCCCCGCGGACAGATACTACGAGCAGTACTTC. It codes for CASSPVPADRYYEQYF. The whole variable domain, filled in from reference TRBV11-2 and TRBJ2-7, reads EAGVAQSPRYKIIEKRQSVAFWCNPISGHATLYWYQQILGQGPKLLIQFQNNGVVDDSQLPKDRFSAERLKGVDSTLKIQPAKLEDSAVYLCASSPVPADRYYEQYFGPGTRLTVT.

The CDR3 coding sequence is TGCGCCAGCAGCCAAGTCCTGACAGGGGTTAGGTACGAGCAGTACTTC. This encodes CASSQVLTGVRYEQYF. The V call is TRBV4-1, the J call TRBJ2-7; 8 nucleotides agree with TRBD1. Germline trimming cut 1 base from V and 4 bases from J; bases unmatched to any gene: 9. Per the germline V gene, CDR1 is MGHRA and CDR2 is YSYEKL. This CDR3 spans 16 amino acids.

This rearrangement joins TRBV27 to TRBJ2-1, with D possibly being TRBD1 (5 bases). The CDR3 extends over 15 amino acids. Germline V CDR1 and CDR2: MNHEY, SMNVEV (reference sequence). V was pared by 7 bases and J by 1 base, with 14 bases between. The CDR3 DNA is TGTGCCAGCACCTTAGACAGAACATCCTACAATGAGCAGTTCTTC. Translated: CASTLDRTSYNEQFF.

The chain links TRBV13 to TRBJ2-1; 14 nucleotides agree with TRBD2. The germline V gene has CDR1 PRHDT and CDR2 FYEKMQ (reference sequence). V trimming: 1 base; J trimming: 0 bases; junction bases outside the gene matches: 8. The CDR3 is 20 amino acids. The CDR3 sequence is CASSLVGLAGGPSSYNEQFF. CDR3 in DNA: TGTGCCAGCAGCTTAGTTGGACTAGCGGGAGGCCCGAGCTCCTACAATGAGCAGTTCTTC. The full variable domain, its missing parts supplied by reference TRBV13 and TRBJ2-1, is AAGVIQSPRHLIKEKRETATLKCYPIPRHDTVYWYQQGPGQDPQFLISFYEKMQSDKGSIPDRFSAQQFSDYHSELNMSSLELGDSALYFCASSLVGLAGGPSSYNEQFFGPGTRLTVL.

The gene calls are TRBV18 and TRBJ1-4; possible D gene TRBD1, 6 bases. Germline CDR1 is KGHSH and CDR2 is LQKENI. V lost 8 bases and J lost 1, with 11 bases in between. There are 14 residues in the CDR3. CDR3: CASLVRGTNEKLFF. For the CDR3, the DNA is TGTGCCAGCCTAGTCAGGGGAACTAATGAAAAACTGTTTTTT.

This clone was observed once. The sample carries other DNA sequences with the same CDR3. For the CDR3, the DNA is TGTGCCAGCAGTTTTGGGCGTTCCTACGAGCAGTACTTC. Translation: CASSFGRSYEQYF. V is TRBV27 and J is TRBJ2-7; D not resolved. Germline assignment: CDR1 MNHEY and CDR2 SMNVEV (reference sequence). The CDR3 covers 13 residues. V was trimmed by 3 bases and J by 1 base, leaving 7 bases between them.

J is TRBJ2-3 and V is TRBV27; D perhaps matches TRBD1 (6 bases). Germline CDR1 and CDR2: MNHEY and SMNVEV (reference sequence). The ends were cut back, 0 bases at V and 7 bases at J, with 11 bases in the middle. This CDR3 region has 14 residues. The chain's CDR3 is CASSLSGGRNTQYF. The CDR3 nucleotides are TGTGCCAGCAGTTTATCAGGGGGTCGGAATACGCAGTATTTT.

The rearrangement links TRBV30 to TRBJ2-7; TRBD2 might be the D (6 bases). V was pared by 5 bases and J by 2 bases, with 16 bases between. Looked up from germline, CDR1 is GTSNPN and CDR2 is SVGIG (reference sequence). CDR3 length: 14 amino acids. CDR3 in amino acids: CAWGPFGGTYEQYF. As DNA, the CDR3 is TGTGCCTGGGGCCCCTTCGGGGGTACCTACGAGCAGTACTTC.

The chain employs TRBV5-1 and TRBJ2-5, with 8 bases fitting TRBD1. Looked up from germline, CDR1 is SGHRS and CDR2 is YFSETQ. The ends lost 2 bases at V and 5 bases at J; junction bases unmatched: 5. The CDR3 loop spans 14 amino acids. This chain's CDR3 is CASSLTGGMETQYF. DNA of the CDR3: TGCGCCAGCAGCTTAACAGGGGGAATGGAGACCCAGTACTTC.

The chain employs TRBV2 and TRBJ2-1; 9 bases fit TRBD1. J lost 3 bases, V lost 10 bases, and 4 bases had no gene match. This CDR3 is 13 amino acids long. Germline lookup yields CDR1 SNHLY and CDR2 FYNNEI. In nucleotides, the CDR3 is TGTGCCACCGGACAGGGGATCTACAATGAGCAGTTCTTC. Translated: CATGQGIYNEQFF.

Of note for this clone: Other DNA sequences in this sample translate to the same CDR3. The chain recombines TRBV29-1 with TRBJ2-1; no firm D call. The CDR3 sequence is 10 residues long. V lost 4 bases, J lost 10 bases, and 8 bases lay in between. Germline-derived CDR1 and CDR2 are SQVTM and ANQGSEA. In nucleotides, the CDR3 is TGCAGCGTTGGAACCAAAGAGCAGTTCTTC. Translating it yields CSVGTKEQFF.

This clone was seen once. V gene TRBV28 combines with J gene TRBJ2-1; 9 bases are shared with TRBD2. The CDR3 consists of 15 residues. V gave up 6 bases and J gave up 6 bases; unmatched junction bases: 9. Germline V gene sequence: CDR1 MDHEN, CDR2 SYDVKM. The DNA for the CDR3 is TGTGCCAGCAGATTGGGCCGCGGGAGGGCCAATGAGCAGTTCTTC. Its protein is CASRLGRGRANEQFF.

The gene calls are TRBV28 and TRBJ1-5; D is unresolved. The CDR3 has 15 residues. The V end was cut by 6 bases, the J end by 2 bases, with 14 bases between. CDR1 MDHEN and CDR2 SYDVKM come from the germline V gene. As DNA, the CDR3 is TGTGCCAGCAGCCTACGACCAAGAGGCAATCAGCCCCAGCATTTT. This codes for CASSLRPRGNQPQHF.

The chain has TRBV27 and TRBJ2-7, with TRBD1 matching over 7 bases. Germline V lookup: CDR1 MNHEY, CDR2 SMNVEV (reference sequence). The CDR3 loop spans 19 amino acids. Trimming cost V 5 bases and J 0 bases; bases outside gene matches: 19. CDR3 bases: TGTGCCAGCAGTCCATACAGGGGAATCTCACCCTTCCCCTCCTACGAGCAGTACTTC. Amino acids: CASSPYRGISPFPSYEQYF.

V and J are TRBV6-1 and TRBJ1-1; TRBD1 might be the D (5 bases). Germline CDR1 and CDR2: MNHNS and SASEGT. This CDR3 region has 12 residues. With 7 bases removed from V and 4 bases from J, the gap between germline ends came to 10 bases. CDR3 sequence: CASISGSTEAFF. The CDR3 DNA sequence: TGTGCCAGCATTTCAGGGTCCACTGAAGCTTTCTTT.

The chain recombines TRBV29-1 with TRBJ2-7; the match to TRBD2 covers 7 bases. The CDR3 covers 14 residues. The germline V gene encodes CDR1 SQVTM and CDR2 ANQGSEA. Trimming at V came to 5 bases and at J to 5 bases, leaving 12 bases not matched to a gene. CDR3 residues: CSVSKRDDVNEQYF. The DNA of the CDR3 is TGCAGCGTTAGTAAGCGGGATGACGTTAACGAGCAGTACTTC.

J is TRBJ1-2 and V is TRBV4-1; D is unresolved. Germline V lookup: CDR1 MGHRA, CDR2 YSYEKL. The V end lost 1 base, the J end lost 0 bases, and 9 bases lay between the germline ends. CDR3 length equals 15 residues. The DNA for the CDR3 is TGCGCCAGCAGCCAAGTTAAAGACTCTAACTATGGCTACACCTTC. Protein: CASSQVKDSNYGYTF.

This clone was found a few times. The chain couples TRBV13 to TRBJ2-7; 16 bases fit TRBD2. The germline gives CDR1 PRHDT, CDR2 FYEKMQ (reference sequence). This CDR3 comprises 22 residues. V shed 1 base, J shed 1 base, and the junction held 16 bases outside the gene matches. The DNA of the CDR3 is TGTGCCAGCAGCTTAGTACACAGGGGGACTAGCGGGAGGGCCCCTGGATCCTACGAGCAGTACTTC. The encoded protein is CASSLVHRGTSGRAPGSYEQYF.

The V call is TRBV10-3, the J call TRBJ2-7, with a weak D call TRBD1 (6 bases). V lost 2 bases, J lost 5 bases, and 25 bases lay in between. From germline, CDR1 is ENHRY and CDR2 SYGVKD. This CDR3 comprises 18 residues. CDR3 DNA: TGTGCCATCAGTGAGGAAATACGGGACATTTGGAGTACCCACGAGCAGTACTTC. As protein: CAISEEIRDIWSTHEQYF.

The genes are TRBV6-1 and TRBJ2-4; D is possibly TRBD2 (7 bases). Per the germline V gene, CDR1 is MNHNS and CDR2 is SASEGT. CDR3 length: 15 residues. V shed 1 base and J shed 7 bases, with 14 bases lying between them. The CDR3: CASSEGAGRGNIQYF. The CDR3 DNA reads TGTGCCAGCAGTGAAGGAGCAGGGAGGGGGAACATTCAGTACTTC.

This chain links TRBV4-3 with TRBJ2-7; D is unresolved. The CDR3 is 13 residues long. V gave up 1 base and J gave up 4 bases, with 8 bases separating them. Germline V gives CDR1 LGHNA, CDR2 YSLEER. The chain's CDR3 is CASSQVLGYEQYF. DNA of the CDR3: TGCGCCAGCAGCCAAGTTTTGGGATACGAGCAGTACTTC.

The V gene is TRBV19, the J gene TRBJ2-5; 8 nucleotides line up with TRBD1. The germline V gene has CDR1 LNHDA and CDR2 SQIVND (reference sequence). The J segment lost 2 bases and the V segment lost 1 base, leaving 9 bases of the junction unmatched. This CDR3 contains 17 residues. DNA for the CDR3: TGTGCCAGTAGTATAGGGACAGGGAATTGGGAACAAGAGACCCAGTACTTC. It codes for CASSIGTGNWEQETQYF.